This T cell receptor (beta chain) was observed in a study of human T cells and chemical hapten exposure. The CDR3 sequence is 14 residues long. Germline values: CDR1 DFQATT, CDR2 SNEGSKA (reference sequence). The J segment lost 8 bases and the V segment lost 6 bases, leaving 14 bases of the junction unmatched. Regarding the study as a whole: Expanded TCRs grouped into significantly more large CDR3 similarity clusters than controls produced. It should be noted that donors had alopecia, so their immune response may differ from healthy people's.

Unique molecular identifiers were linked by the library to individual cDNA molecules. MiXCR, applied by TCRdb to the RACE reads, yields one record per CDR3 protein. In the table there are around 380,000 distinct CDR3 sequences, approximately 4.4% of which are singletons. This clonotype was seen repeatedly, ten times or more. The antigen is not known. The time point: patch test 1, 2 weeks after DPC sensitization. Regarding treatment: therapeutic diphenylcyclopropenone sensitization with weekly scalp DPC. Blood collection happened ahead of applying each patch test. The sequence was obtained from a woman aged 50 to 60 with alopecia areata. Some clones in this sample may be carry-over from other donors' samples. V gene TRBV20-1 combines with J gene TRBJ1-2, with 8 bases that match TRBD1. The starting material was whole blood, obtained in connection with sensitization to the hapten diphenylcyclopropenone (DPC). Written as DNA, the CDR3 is TGCAGTGCGAGCAAACAGGGGGTTCAGGGCGGCTACACCTTC. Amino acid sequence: CSASKQGVQGGYTF.